Below are 19 T cell receptor beta chains sequenced from a single sample in a study of beta chain features in type 1 diabetes. The isolated RNA, all of it, was reverse transcribed, so expressed TCRB transcripts were what got sequenced. Clones were sequenced by immunoSEQ multiplex PCR, and TCRdb holds only the in-frame ones, with some missing. Found here are about 140,000 clones, roughly 10% of them singletons; the top ten hold 0.55% to 0.75%. The sample consisted of central memory CD4+ T cells from blood. The receptors stem from a middle-aged woman in good health.

This clone was found a few times. The chain is built from TRBV7-2 and TRBJ2-1, with D hard to call. The CDR3 runs 14 residues. CDR1 is SGHTA, CDR2 FQGNSA, per germline. The V end lost 5 bases, the J end lost 7 bases, and 15 bases lay between the germline ends. Written as DNA, the CDR3 is TGTGCCAGCAGCCAAACTCGAGGCCGAAATGAGCAGTTCTTC. It encodes CASSQTRGRNEQFF.

This clone was observed at least ten times. This chain uses TRBV9 with TRBJ2-3; D not resolved. Trimming cost V 0 bases and J 5 bases, with 7 bases left between them. The CDR3 has 13 residues. Germline CDR1 is SGDLS and CDR2 is YYNGEE. CDR3 coding DNA: TGTGCCAGCAGCGTAGATTGGCAAGATACGCAGTATTTT. Protein sequence: CASSVDWQDTQYF.

In its sample, this clone was seen many times. J is TRBJ2-2 and V is TRBV13; the D gene is possibly TRBD2 (5 bases). The CDR3 consists of 13 residues. The V end was cut by 2 bases, the J end by 10 bases, with 11 bases between. Germline V CDR1 and CDR2: PRHDT, FYEKMQ (reference sequence). CDR3 residues: CASSLLQRKELFF. The CDR3 DNA is TGTGCCAGCAGCTTACTCCAGCGGAAGGAGCTGTTTTTT. Variable domain in full (rest from reference TRBV13 and TRBJ2-2): AAGVIQSPRHLIKEKRETATLKCYPIPRHDTVYWYQQGPGQDPQFLISFYEKMQSDKGSIPDRFSAQQFSDYHSELNMSSLELGDSALYFCASSLLQRKELFFGEGSRLTVL.

The rearrangement links TRBV18 to TRBJ2-3, with TRBD1 identical over 7 bases. V trimming: 4 bases; J trimming: 2 bases; junction bases outside the gene matches: 9. The CDR3 extends over 16 amino acids. Germline V gene sequence: CDR1 KGHSH, CDR2 LQKENI. The CDR3 nucleotides are TGTGCCAGCTCACTAGTAGGGGACAGCTTCACAGATACGCAGTATTTT. The encoded protein is CASSLVGDSFTDTQYF.

Note on this clone: The junction departs from germline at one end; a sequencing error may be responsible. Other nucleotide sequences from this sample produce the same CDR3. The chain recombines TRBV29-1 with TRBJ1-2; D may be TRBD1 (5 bases). The CDR3 has 14 amino acids. Germline loops: CDR1 SQVTM, CDR2 ANQGSEA. CDR3 residues: CSVEDPRVDYGYTF. CDR3 nucleotide sequence: TGCAGCGTGGAAGATCCCAGGGTGGACTATGGCTACACCTTC.

A few counts support this clone. This sequence joins TRBV29-1 and TRBJ1-1; D gene ambiguous. Per germline, CDR1 SQVTM and CDR2 ANQGSEA. Trimming pared 6 bases from V and 0 bases from J, leaving 14 bases between. CDR3 length equals 14 residues. CDR3 protein: CSVVPPSMNTEAFF. The CDR3 coding sequence is TGCAGCGTCGTCCCTCCTTCTATGAACACTGAAGCTTTCTTT. The variable domain in full, with the rest retrieved from reference TRBV29-1 and TRBJ1-1, is SAVISQKPSRDICQRGTSLTIQCQVDSQVTMMFWYRQQPGQSLTLIATANQGSEATYESGFVIDKFPISRPNLTFSTLTVSNMSPEDSSIYLCSVVPPSMNTEAFFGQGTRLTVV.

This chain joins TRBV5-1 and TRBJ2-3; no firm D call. In germline, CDR1 is SGHRS, CDR2 YFSETQ. The CDR3 sequence is 15 residues long. Trimming left V 0 bases short and J 2 bases short, with 10 bases between. As DNA, the CDR3 is TGCGCCAGCAGCTTGGGGCAGGTTCTCACAGATACGCAGTATTTT. Its translation is CASSLGQVLTDTQYF.

The sample holds a few counts of this clone. This chain links TRBV14 with TRBJ2-3; D gene unclear. The V end was cut by 3 bases, the J end by 3 bases, with 4 bases between. There are 12 residues in the CDR3. Germline CDR1 reads SGHDN; CDR2 reads FVKESK. The CDR3 sequence is CASSQRTDTQYF. Here the CDR3 DNA reads TGTGCCAGCAGCCAGCGGACAGATACGCAGTATTTT.

This clone was detected only a few times. The rearrangement uses TRBV29-1 and TRBJ2-7; TRBD1 might be the D (7 bases). Germline lookup yields CDR1 SQVTM and CDR2 ANQGSEA. CDR3 length: 14 amino acids. The ends were cut back, 4 bases at V and 6 bases at J, with 19 bases in the middle. The CDR3 region is CSVAVGGQQPEQYF. The DNA for the CDR3 is TGCAGCGTTGCAGTGGGGGGACAGCAGCCCGAGCAGTACTTC.

The rearrangement links TRBV19 to TRBJ1-5; the D gene is possibly TRBD1 (6 bases). CDR1 and CDR2 (germline): LNHDA, SQIVND (reference sequence). Trimming took off 6 bases at V and 4 bases at J, with 19 bases between the two ends. The length of the CDR3 is 16 residues. The CDR3 loop is CASRKQQGLGNQPQHF. The CDR3 nucleotides are TGTGCCAGTAGGAAACAACAGGGTCTTGGGAATCAGCCCCAGCATTTT.

The rearrangement links TRBV7-9 to TRBJ1-1, with D perhaps matching TRBD1 (6 bases). The CDR3 length is 16 residues. CDR1 is SEHNR, CDR2 FQNEAQ, per germline (reference sequence). The V end was cut by 5 bases, the J end by 0 bases, with 16 bases between. The DNA of the CDR3 is TGTGCCAGCAGCGATCACGGGGGGCCCATGAACACTGAAGCTTTCTTT. It specifies CASSDHGGPMNTEAFF. The whole variable domain, remainder taken from reference TRBV7-9 and TRBJ1-1, is DTGVSQNPRHKITKRGQNVTFRCDPISEHNRLYWYRQTLGQGPEFLTYFQNEAQLEKSRLLSDRFSAERPKGSFSTLEIQRTEQGDSAMYLCASSDHGGPMNTEAFFGQGTRLTVV.

In its sample, this clone was seen a few times. The chain uses TRBV6-1 and TRBJ1-6; tentative D call: TRBD1 (5 bases). The CDR3 runs to 15 residues. Germline V gene lookup returns CDR1 MNHNS and CDR2 SASEGT. Trimming removed 2 bases from V and 5 bases from J, with 10 bases in between. CDR3 nucleotides: TGTGCCAGCAGTGAATATAGCAGGGATAATTCACCCCTCCACTTT. Its translation: CASSEYSRDNSPLHF.

The rearrangement uses TRBV29-1 and TRBJ2-1; 9 bases align to TRBD1. The CDR3 runs 13 residues. The V gene's germline CDR1 is SQVTM and CDR2 ANQGSEA. Germline trimming cut 1 base from V and 8 bases from J; bases unmatched to any gene: 3. In DNA form, the CDR3 reads TGCAGCGTTGAAGGGGACAGGGAGGATGAGCAGTTCTTC. This codes for CSVEGDREDEQFF.

The chain is built from TRBV27 and TRBJ2-1, with 7 bases matching TRBD1. The CDR3 spans 17 residues. V gave up 2 bases and J gave up 7 bases; unmatched junction bases: 14. Germline CDR1 and CDR2: MNHEY and SMNVEV (reference sequence). The CDR3 nucleotides read TGTGCCAGCAGTTTACCCCCGTCACACTACAGGGGTAATGAGCAGTTCTTC. Its protein product is CASSLPPSHYRGNEQFF.

This chain joins TRBV5-5 and TRBJ1-5; D is uncertain. The CDR3 loop spans 13 amino acids. V was trimmed by 1 base and J by 1 base, leaving 3 bases between them. Per the germline V gene, CDR1 is SGHKS and CDR2 is YYEKEE (reference sequence). The CDR3: CASSLSSNQPQHF. The CDR3 region has the DNA TGTGCCAGCAGCTTGTCAAGCAATCAGCCCCAGCATTTT.

V is TRBV19 and J is TRBJ2-1, with unresolved D. The ends were cut back, 3 bases at V and 0 bases at J, with 9 bases in the middle. The CDR3 loop spans 15 amino acids. Per the germline V gene, CDR1 is LNHDA and CDR2 is SQIVND (reference sequence). CDR3 protein: CASSISTSSYNEQFF. The CDR3 DNA follows: TGTGCCAGTAGTATTAGCACCAGCTCCTACAATGAGCAGTTCTTC.

This clone was recorded at least ten times. The J gene is TRBJ1-3, the V gene TRBV25-1; 8 nucleotides line up with TRBD1. This CDR3 contains 13 residues. Germline V gives CDR1 MGHDK, CDR2 SYGVNS. Losses at the gene ends were 5 bases for V and 5 bases for J; bases not matched to a gene: 2. The CDR3 loop reads CASSQGARNTIYF. Here the CDR3 DNA reads TGTGCCAGCAGTCAGGGGGCCCGAAACACCATATATTTT.

This clone has only a few counts. V is TRBV5-4 and J is TRBJ2-2; D unresolved. CDR3 size: 13 residues. Germline loops: CDR1 SGHNT, CDR2 YYREEE (reference sequence). Between the trimmed V and J ends, which lost 4 bases and 7 bases, there was a span of 11 bases. This chain's CDR3 is CASSPSADGELFF. The CDR3 DNA reads TGTGCCAGCAGCCCATCTGCGGACGGGGAGCTGTTTTTT.

This clone was picked up a small number of times. CDR3 in DNA: TGTGCCAGCAGCTTAGTAATATTCGAGACCCAGTACTTC. Its protein product is CASSLVIFETQYF. The rearrangement links TRBV7-8 to TRBJ2-5; D gene ambiguous. The V and J ends lost 1 base and 5 bases respectively, with 8 bases between them. The length of the CDR3 is 13 residues. Germline V gives CDR1 SGHVS, CDR2 FQNEAQ.